This T cell receptor beta chain is from a study of T cell repertoires in cytomegalovirus infection. The CDR3 runs to 17 residues. V was cut by 1 base and J by 8 bases, with 21 bases left in between. From germline, CDR1 is SGHVS and CDR2 FNYEAQ. A single record per CDR3 protein comes from TCRdb applying MiXCR to the reads. The sample includes more than 200,000 distinct CDR3 sequences, roughly 10% of them seen just once. This clonotype was picked up many times. The sequence derives from a human donor in good health (CMV status not recorded). Some clones in this sample may be carry-over from other donors' samples. The sequencing input was PBMCs. The chain employs TRBV7-6 and TRBJ2-1; TRBD1 is a possible D gene (6 bases). CDR3 amino acids: CASSLGAVLGAVDEQFF. In nucleotides, the CDR3 is TGTGCCAGCAGCTTAGGCGCAGTGCTGGGGGCGGTTGATGAGCAGTTCTTC.